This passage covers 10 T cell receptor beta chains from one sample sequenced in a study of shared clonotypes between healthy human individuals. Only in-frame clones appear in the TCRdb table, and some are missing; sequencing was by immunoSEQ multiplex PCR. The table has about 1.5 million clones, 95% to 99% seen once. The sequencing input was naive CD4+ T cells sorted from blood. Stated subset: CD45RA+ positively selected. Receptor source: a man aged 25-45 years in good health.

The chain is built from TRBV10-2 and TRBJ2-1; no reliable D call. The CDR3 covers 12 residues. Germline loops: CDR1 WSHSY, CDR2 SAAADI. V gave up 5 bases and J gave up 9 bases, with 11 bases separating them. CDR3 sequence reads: CASSSLGGEQFF. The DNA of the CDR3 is TGCGCCAGCAGTTCCTTGGGCGGTGAGCAGTTCTTC.

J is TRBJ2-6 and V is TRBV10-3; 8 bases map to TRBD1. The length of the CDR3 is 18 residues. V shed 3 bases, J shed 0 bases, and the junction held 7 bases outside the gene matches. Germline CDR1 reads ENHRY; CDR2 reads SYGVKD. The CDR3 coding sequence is TGTGCCATCAGTGAAGACAGGGGCTTCAGCTCTGGGGCCAACGTCCTGACTTTC. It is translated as CAISEDRGFSSGANVLTF.

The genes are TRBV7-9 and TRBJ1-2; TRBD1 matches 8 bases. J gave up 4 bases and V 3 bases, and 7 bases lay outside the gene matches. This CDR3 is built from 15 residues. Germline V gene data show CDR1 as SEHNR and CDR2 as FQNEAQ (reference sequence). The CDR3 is CASSFTDRDPYGYTF. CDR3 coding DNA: TGTGCCAGCAGCTTCACGGACAGGGATCCCTATGGCTACACCTTC.

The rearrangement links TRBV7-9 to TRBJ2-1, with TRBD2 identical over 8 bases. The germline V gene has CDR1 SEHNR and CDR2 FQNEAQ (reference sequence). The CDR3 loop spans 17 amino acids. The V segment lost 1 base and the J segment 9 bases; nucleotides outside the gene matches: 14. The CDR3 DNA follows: TGTGCCAGCAGCTTAGGGTCGCTAGCGGGTGATGGCTCTGAGCAGTTCTTC. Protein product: CASSLGSLAGDGSEQFF.

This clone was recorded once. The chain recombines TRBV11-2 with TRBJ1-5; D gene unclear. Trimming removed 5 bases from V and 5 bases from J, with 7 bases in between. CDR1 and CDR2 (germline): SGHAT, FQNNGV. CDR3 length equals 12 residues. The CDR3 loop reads CASSLRDQPQHF. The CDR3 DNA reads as TGTGCCAGCAGCCTGAGGGATCAGCCCCAGCATTTT. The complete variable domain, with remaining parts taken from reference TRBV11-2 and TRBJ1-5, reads EAGVAQSPRYKIIEKRQSVAFWCNPISGHATLYWYQQILGQGPKLLIQFQNNGVVDDSQLPKDRFSAERLKGVDSTLKIQPAKLEDSAVYLCASSLRDQPQHFGDGTRLSIL.

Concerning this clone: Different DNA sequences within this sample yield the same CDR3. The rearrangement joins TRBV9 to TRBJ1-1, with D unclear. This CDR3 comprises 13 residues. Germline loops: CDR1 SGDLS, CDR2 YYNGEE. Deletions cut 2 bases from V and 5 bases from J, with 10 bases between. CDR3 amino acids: CASSVGAGTEAFF. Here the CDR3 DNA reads TGTGCCAGCAGCGTGGGAGCGGGGACTGAAGCTTTCTTT.

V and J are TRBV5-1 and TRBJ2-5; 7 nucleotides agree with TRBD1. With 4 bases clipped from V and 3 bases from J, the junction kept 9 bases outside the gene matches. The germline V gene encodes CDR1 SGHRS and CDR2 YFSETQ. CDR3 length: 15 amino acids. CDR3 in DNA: TGCGCCAGCAGCGTGACAGGGCTTACTAAAGAGACCCAGTACTTC. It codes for CASSVTGLTKETQYF.

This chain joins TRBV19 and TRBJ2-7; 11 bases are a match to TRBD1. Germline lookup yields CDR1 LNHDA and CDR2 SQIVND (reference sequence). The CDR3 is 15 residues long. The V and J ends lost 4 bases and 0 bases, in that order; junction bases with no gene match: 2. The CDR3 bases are TGTGCCAGTAGTAGGGACAGGGGGACCTCCTACGAGCAGTACTTC. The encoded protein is CASSRDRGTSYEQYF. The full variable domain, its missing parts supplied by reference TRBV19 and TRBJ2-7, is DGGITQSPKYLFRKEGQNVTLSCEQNLNHDAMYWYRQDPGQGLRLIYYSQIVNDFQKGDIAEGYSVSREKKESFPLTVTSAQKNPTAFYLCASSRDRGTSYEQYFGPGTRLTVT.

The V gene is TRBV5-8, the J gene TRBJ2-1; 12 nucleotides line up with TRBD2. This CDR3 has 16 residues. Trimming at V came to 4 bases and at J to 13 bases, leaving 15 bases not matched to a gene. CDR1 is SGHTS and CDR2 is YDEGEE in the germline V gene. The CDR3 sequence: CASSQWTSGTPPFQFF. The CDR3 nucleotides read TGTGCCAGCAGCCAATGGACTAGCGGGACCCCCCCGTTTCAGTTCTTC. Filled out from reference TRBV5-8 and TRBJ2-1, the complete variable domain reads EAGVTQSPTHLIKTRGQQATLRCSPISGHTSVYWYQQALGLGLQFLLWYDEGEERNRGNFPPRFSGRQFPNYSSELNVNALELEDSALYLCASSQWTSGTPPFQFFGPGTRLTVL.

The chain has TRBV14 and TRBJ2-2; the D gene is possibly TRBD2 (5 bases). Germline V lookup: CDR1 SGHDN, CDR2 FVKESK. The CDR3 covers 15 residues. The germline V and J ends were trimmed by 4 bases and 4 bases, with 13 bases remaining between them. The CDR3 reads CASSPVGSSTGELFF. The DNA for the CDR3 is TGTGCCAGCAGCCCAGTGGGGAGTTCCACCGGGGAGCTGTTTTTT.